One TCR beta chain is described in this entry. V lost 4 bases and J 8 bases, leaving 12 bases between the germline ends. This CDR3 region has 13 residues. Germline lookup yields CDR1 SGHRS and CDR2 YFSETQ. The source of the sample is a study of blood T cell repertoires in COVID-19. The overall study: T cells, B-cell-depleted T cells, or PBMCs supplied cDNA or gDNA.

Using immunoSEQ multiplex PCR, the repertoire was profiled, and TCRdb retains in-frame clones only, with some absent. Among approximately 250,000 clones listed, over 75% were seen once. This chain joins TRBV5-1 and TRBJ1-4, with a tentative D call TRBD1 (5 bases). The sample comprised peripheral blood. This receptor was obtained from a woman in her 70s with COVID-19, enrolled during active disease. CDR3 DNA sequence: TGCGCCAGCAGCCTTACCCAGGGAGAAAAACTGTTTTTT. This gives the protein CASSLTQGEKLFF.